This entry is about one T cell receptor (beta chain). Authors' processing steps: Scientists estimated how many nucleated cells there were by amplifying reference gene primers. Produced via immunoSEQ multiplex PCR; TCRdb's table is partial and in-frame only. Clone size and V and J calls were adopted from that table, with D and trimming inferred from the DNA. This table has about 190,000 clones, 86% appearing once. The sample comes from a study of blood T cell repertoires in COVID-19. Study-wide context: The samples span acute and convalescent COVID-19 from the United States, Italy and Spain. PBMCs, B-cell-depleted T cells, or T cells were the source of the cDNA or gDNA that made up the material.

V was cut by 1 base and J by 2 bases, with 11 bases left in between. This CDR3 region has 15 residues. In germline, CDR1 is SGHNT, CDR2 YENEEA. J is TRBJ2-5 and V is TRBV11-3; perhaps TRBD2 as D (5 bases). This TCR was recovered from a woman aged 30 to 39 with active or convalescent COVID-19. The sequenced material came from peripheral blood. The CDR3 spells CASSLGASSQETQYF. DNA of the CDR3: TGTGCCAGCAGCTTAGGGGCTAGCAGTCAAGAGACCCAGTACTTC.